This TCR beta chain was recovered during a study of T cells in Graves' hyperthyroidism and ophthalmopathy. TCR beta CDR3 regions were amplified from RNA transcripts. During a first-round RT-PCR of the TCR CDR3, the HTBI primer set was used. TCRdb redid the calling of the multiplex PCR reads with MiXCR, one entry per CDR3 protein. The sample holds a few hundred thousand distinct CDR3 sequences, 40% to 55% seen once. This clonotype was counted a few times. Its target is unknown. General study results and limits: Blood samples included most of the expanded thyroid clonotypes exceeding 0.001. Model-based prediction identified ophthalmopathy a median about 6.8 months prior to its onset. A 13 V-J signature model discriminated ophthalmopathy versus stable hyperthyroidism.

This CDR3 spans 16 amino acids. Deletions cut 5 bases from V and 2 bases from J, with 19 bases between. CDR1 is ENHRY, CDR2 SYGVKD, per germline. J is TRBJ2-7 and V is TRBV10-3, with D tentatively TRBD2 (6 bases). Source material: peripheral blood or thyroid tissue (not recorded which). The receptor was isolated from an adult woman with Graves' disease, either hyperthyroidism or ophthalmopathy (not recorded which). This CDR3 reads CAISTGVIEGPYEQYF. The CDR3 coding sequence is TGTGCCATCAGTACGGGGGTGATTGAGGGCCCCTACGAGCAGTACTTC.